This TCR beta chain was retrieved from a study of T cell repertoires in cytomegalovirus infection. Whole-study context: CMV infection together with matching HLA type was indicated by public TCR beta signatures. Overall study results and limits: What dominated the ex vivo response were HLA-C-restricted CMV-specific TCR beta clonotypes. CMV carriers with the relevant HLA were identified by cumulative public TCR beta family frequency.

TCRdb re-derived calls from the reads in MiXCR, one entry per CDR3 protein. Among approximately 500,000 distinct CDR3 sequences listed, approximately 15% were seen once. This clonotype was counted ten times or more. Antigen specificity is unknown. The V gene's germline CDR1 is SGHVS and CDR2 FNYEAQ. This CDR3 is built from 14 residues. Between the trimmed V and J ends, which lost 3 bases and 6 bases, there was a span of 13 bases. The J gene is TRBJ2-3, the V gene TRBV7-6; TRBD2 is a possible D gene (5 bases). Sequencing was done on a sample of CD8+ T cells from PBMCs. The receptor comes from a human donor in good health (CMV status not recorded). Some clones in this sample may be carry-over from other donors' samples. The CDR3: CASSLLGSSDTQYF. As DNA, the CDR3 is TGTGCCAGCAGCTTGTTAGGGAGTTCTGATACGCAGTATTTT.